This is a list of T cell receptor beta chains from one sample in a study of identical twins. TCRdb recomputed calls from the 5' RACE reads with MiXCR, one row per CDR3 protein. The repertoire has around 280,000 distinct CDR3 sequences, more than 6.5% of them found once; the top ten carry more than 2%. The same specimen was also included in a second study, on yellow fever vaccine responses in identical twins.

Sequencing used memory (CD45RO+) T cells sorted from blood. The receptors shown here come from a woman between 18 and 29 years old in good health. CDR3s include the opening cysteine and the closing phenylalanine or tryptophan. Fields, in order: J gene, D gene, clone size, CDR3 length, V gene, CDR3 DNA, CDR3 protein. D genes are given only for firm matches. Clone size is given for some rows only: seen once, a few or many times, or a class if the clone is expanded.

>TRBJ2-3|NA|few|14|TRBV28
TGTGCCAGCAGGGGGAGGTACGGCACAGATACGCAGTATTTT
CASRGRYGTDTQYF
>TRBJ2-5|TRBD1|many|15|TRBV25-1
TGTGCCAGCAGTGAATCGACAGGGGTCTCAGAGACCCAGTACTTC
CASSESTGVSETQYF
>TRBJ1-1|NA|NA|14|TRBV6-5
TGTGCCAGCAGTTACTTGGGGAAGAACACTGAAGCTTTCTTT
CASSYLGKNTEAFF
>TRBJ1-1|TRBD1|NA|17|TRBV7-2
TGTGCCAGCAGCCCGAGAGCTAAAGGGACAGGGAACACTGAAGCTTTCTTT
CASSPRAKGTGNTEAFF
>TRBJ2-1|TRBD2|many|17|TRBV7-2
TGTGCCAGCAGCTCCAGTCGGTGGGGGGGAACCTACAATGAGCAGTTCTTC
CASSSSRWGGTYNEQFF
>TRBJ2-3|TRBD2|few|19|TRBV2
TGTGCCAGCAGCGACGGGAGCCCGGGACTAGCGGGAGTTCCCCATACGCAGTATTTT
CASSDGSPGLAGVPHTQYF
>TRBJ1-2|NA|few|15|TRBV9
TGTGCCAGCAGCGTAGGGGTAGGGAACTTGTATGGCTACACCTTC
CASSVGVGNLYGYTF
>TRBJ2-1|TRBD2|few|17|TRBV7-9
TGTGCCAGCAGCTTAGGGACTAGCGGGGTCCCAATGAATGAGCAGTTCTTC
CASSLGTSGVPMNEQFF
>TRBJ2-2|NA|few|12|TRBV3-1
TGTGCCAGCAAAGGTTCCACCGGGGAGCTGTTTTTT
CASKGSTGELFF
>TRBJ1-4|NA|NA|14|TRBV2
TGTGCCAGCAGGGAACAGACAACTAATGAAAAACTGTTTTTT
CASREQTTNEKLFF
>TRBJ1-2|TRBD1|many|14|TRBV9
TGTGCCAGCAGCAAGGGGACAGGGCCCTATGGCTACACCTTC
CASSKGTGPYGYTF
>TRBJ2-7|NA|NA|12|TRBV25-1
TGTGCCAGTCGCTGGGGCGAGTTCGAGCAGTACTTC
CASRWGEFEQYF
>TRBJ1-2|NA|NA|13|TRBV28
TGTGCCAGCAGATTCACAGGGAACTATGGCTACACCTTC
CASRFTGNYGYTF
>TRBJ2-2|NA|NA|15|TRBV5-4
TGTGCCAGCAGCTCGGGGGCTGCTGGGCCCGGGGAGCTGTTTTTT
CASSSGAAGPGELFF
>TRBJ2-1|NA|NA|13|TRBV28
TGTGCCAGCAGTTCTCCGGTTTACAATGAGCAGTTCTTC
CASSSPVYNEQFF
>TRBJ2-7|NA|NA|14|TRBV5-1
TGCGCCAGCAGCTTGAAACTGGGCTCCTACGAGCAGTACTTC
CASSLKLGSYEQYF
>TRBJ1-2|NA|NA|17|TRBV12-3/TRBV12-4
TGTGCCAGCAGTTTCGTGGCAGCAATTCCCTATTCGGGAGGCTACACCTTC
CASSFVAAIPYSGGYTF
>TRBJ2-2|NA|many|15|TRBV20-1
TGCAGTGCTATCAAAGGGGGGACCGTCGCCGGGGAGCTGTTTTTT
CSAIKGGTVAGELFF
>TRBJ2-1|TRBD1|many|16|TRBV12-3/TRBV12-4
TGTGCCAGCTTAAAAGAAGGGGGCGCCGGAAGGAATGAGCAGTTCTTC
CASLKEGGAGRNEQFF
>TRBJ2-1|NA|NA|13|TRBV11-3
TGTGCCAGCAGCCCTAACATTTACAATGAGCAGTTCTTC
CASSPNIYNEQFF
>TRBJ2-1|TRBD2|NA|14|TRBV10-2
TGCGCCAGCAGTCCGGGACTAGCGGGGGAGCTTCAGTTCTTC
CASSPGLAGELQFF
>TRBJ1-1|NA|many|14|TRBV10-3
TGTGCCATCAGTCGCGCTCAAGCGGGGACTGAAGCTTTCTTT
CAISRAQAGTEAFF
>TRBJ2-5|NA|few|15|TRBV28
TGTGCCAGCAGTACCCGCCGGTTTGGGGAAGAGACCCAGTACTTC
CASSTRRFGEETQYF
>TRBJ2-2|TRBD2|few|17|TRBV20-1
TGCAGTGCTAGACACCACGGGGGGGGGGCCCGTACCGGGGAGCTGTTTTTT
CSARHHGGGARTGELFF
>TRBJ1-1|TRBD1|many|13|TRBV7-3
TGTGCCAGCAGCTTCGGACAGGGAACTGAAGCTTTCTTT
CASSFGQGTEAFF
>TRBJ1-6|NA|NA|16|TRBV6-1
TGTGCCAGCAGGACAACAGGGACGGGAAATAATTCACCCCTCCACTTT
CASRTTGTGNNSPLHF
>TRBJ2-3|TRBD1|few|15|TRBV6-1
TGTGCCAGCAGTCCCCGACAGGGGGCAGGGGGTACGCAGTATTTT
CASSPRQGAGGTQYF
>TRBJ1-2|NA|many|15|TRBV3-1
TGTGCCAGCAGCCAAGATTTAAGTTGGGCTAAGGGCTACACCTTC
CASSQDLSWAKGYTF
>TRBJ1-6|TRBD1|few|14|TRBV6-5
TGTGCCAGCAGTTCCGACAGGGATGGTTCACCCCTCCACTTT
CASSSDRDGSPLHF
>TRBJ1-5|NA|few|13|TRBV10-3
TGTGCCATCAGTGAGTCGAGGTTGGTGCCCCAGCATTTT
CAISESRLVPQHF
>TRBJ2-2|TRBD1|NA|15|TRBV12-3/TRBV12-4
TGTGCCAGCAAACAACAGGGGGTGTCCACCGGGGAGCTGTTTTTT
CASKQQGVSTGELFF
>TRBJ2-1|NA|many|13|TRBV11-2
TGTGCCAGCAGCTTAAAAGGCCTCAATGAGCAGTTCTTC
CASSLKGLNEQFF
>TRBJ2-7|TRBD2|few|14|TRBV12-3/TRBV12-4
TGTGCCAGCAGTCAAACTAGCGGCACCTACGAGCAGTACTTC
CASSQTSGTYEQYF
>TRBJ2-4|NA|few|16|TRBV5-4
TGTGCCAGCAGCTTGGTAGGGGCCGGGGGCAAAAACATTCAGTACTTC
CASSLVGAGGKNIQYF
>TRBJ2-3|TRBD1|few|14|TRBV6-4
TGTGCCAGCAGCGGGACAGGGGACACAGATACGCAGTATTTT
CASSGTGDTDTQYF
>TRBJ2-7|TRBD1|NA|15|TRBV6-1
TGTGCCAGCAGATCCCCGGGACAGAGCTCCTACGAGCAGTACTTC
CASRSPGQSSYEQYF
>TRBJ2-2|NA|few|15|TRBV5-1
TGCGCCAGCAGCTTGTCCCTAGCGAACACCGGGGAGCTGTTTTTT
CASSLSLANTGELFF
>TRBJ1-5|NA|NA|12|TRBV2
TGTGCCAGCAGTGGGGGGGAACAGCCCCAGCATTTT
CASSGGEQPQHF
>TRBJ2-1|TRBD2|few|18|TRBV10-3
TGTGCCATAGGGCTTATTACTAGCGGGAGTAGCTCCTACAATGAGCAGTTCTTC
CAIGLITSGSSSYNEQFF
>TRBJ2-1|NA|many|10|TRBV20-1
TGCAGTGCTACCCTGTATGAGCAGTTCTTC
CSATLYEQFF
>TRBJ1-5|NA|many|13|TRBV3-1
TGTGCCAGCAGGGGGGGTGAGAATCAGCCCCAGCATTTT
CASRGGENQPQHF
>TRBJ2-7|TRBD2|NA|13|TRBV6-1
TGTGCCAGCACCCGGACTAGCGGGATAGAGCAGTACTTC
CASTRTSGIEQYF